Following are 18 T cell receptor beta chains from one sample sequenced in a study of control samples from healthy donors and cancer patients. Using immunoSEQ multiplex PCR, the repertoire was profiled, and TCRdb retains in-frame clones only, with some absent. The data show approximately 90,000 clones, around four fifths seen once. Sequenced material: blood. The source of these receptors is a man aged 25-45 years in good health.

The chain carries TRBV30 and TRBJ1-1; TRBD1 is a possible D gene (6 bases). Deletions cut 7 bases from V and 3 bases from J, with 12 bases between. This CDR3 region has 12 residues. CDR1 and CDR2 from the germline V gene are GTSNPN and SVGIG (reference sequence). CDR3 sequence: CALDRTHTEAFF. The CDR3 bases are TGTGCCTTAGACAGGACGCACACTGAAGCTTTCTTT.

This chain links TRBV14 with TRBJ1-6; D is undetermined. The CDR3 is 17 residues long. The germline V gene has CDR1 SGHDN and CDR2 FVKESK. V was trimmed by 0 bases and J by 10 bases, leaving 19 bases between them. This CDR3 reads CASSQDHWSRILSPLHF. For the CDR3, the DNA is TGTGCCAGCAGCCAAGATCATTGGTCCAGGATTCTATCACCCCTCCACTTT.

V and J are TRBV5-1 and TRBJ1-2; 8 positions agree with TRBD1. The CDR3 totals 17 residues. Germline assignment: CDR1 SGHRS and CDR2 YFSETQ. V shed 3 bases and J 6 bases; nucleotides not matched to a gene: 16. CDR3 residues: CASSYLPPGQAIDGYTF. The CDR3 DNA reads TGCGCCAGCAGCTACCTCCCTCCGGGACAGGCCATCGATGGCTACACCTTC.

This chain links TRBV5-1 with TRBJ1-4, with D uncertain. Germline loops: CDR1 SGHRS, CDR2 YFSETQ. The CDR3 runs to 14 residues. The V and J ends lost 0 bases and 0 bases respectively, with 3 bases between them. In DNA form, the CDR3 reads TGCGCCAGCAGCTTGGGGGCAACTAATGAAAAACTGTTTTTT. As protein: CASSLGATNEKLFF.

This clone was seen just once. The chain carries TRBV19 and TRBJ2-3; D is possibly TRBD1 (5 bases). CDR1 is LNHDA and CDR2 is SQIVND in the germline V gene (reference sequence). The CDR3 covers 16 residues. Trimming stripped 5 bases from V and 5 bases from J, with 20 bases between. CDR3 DNA sequence: TGTGCCAGTAGTCCCCCCGGACACCGACTGGGAGATACGCAGTATTTT. Amino acid sequence: CASSPPGHRLGDTQYF.

As regards this clone: The sample has other DNA sequences that encode this CDR3 too. This chain uses TRBV3-1 (or the pseudogene TRBV3-2) with TRBJ2-7, with TRBD1 matching 8 bases. Germline-derived CDR1 and CDR2 are LGHDT and YNNKEL (reference sequence). The CDR3 totals 14 residues. With V trimmed by 4 bases and J by 3 bases, 5 bases remained unmatched. CDR3 sequence reads: CASSPGTGGYEQYF. The DNA of the CDR3 is TGTGCCAGCAGCCCCGGGACAGGCGGCTACGAGCAGTACTTC.

The chain is built from TRBV25-1 and TRBJ1-5; D is unresolved. CDR1 MGHDK and CDR2 SYGVNS come from the germline V gene. The V end lost 3 bases, the J end lost 0 bases, and 15 bases lay between the germline ends. CDR3 length: 17 amino acids. The CDR3 protein is CASSDGRQLLSNQPQHF. The CDR3 coding sequence is TGTGCCAGCAGTGACGGAAGGCAACTCCTTAGCAATCAGCCCCAGCATTTT.

This chain links TRBV5-6 with TRBJ1-4, with unresolved D. V dropped 1 base and J dropped 8 bases, with 15 bases sitting between them. Per the germline V gene, CDR1 is SGHDT and CDR2 is YYEEEE. The CDR3 extends over 15 amino acids. CDR3 sequence: CASSLNIRPREKLFF. In DNA form, the CDR3 reads TGTGCCAGCAGCTTGAATATTAGGCCCCGGGAAAAACTGTTTTTT.

This chain uses TRBV28 with TRBJ1-2, with a possible D match to TRBD1 (6 bases). CDR1 is MDHEN, CDR2 SYDVKM, per germline. With 6 bases removed from V and 4 bases from J, the gap between germline ends came to 18 bases. This CDR3 spans 15 amino acids. The CDR3 protein is CASRPNLGAIYGYTF. The CDR3 DNA sequence: TGTGCCAGCAGGCCTAATCTGGGGGCTATCTATGGCTACACCTTC.

The chain recombines TRBV5-1 with TRBJ2-1; 15 nucleotides agree with TRBD2. The CDR3 is made up of 17 amino acids. Trimming cost V 4 bases and J 4 bases; bases outside gene matches: 6. Germline CDR1 is SGHRS and CDR2 is YFSETQ. CDR3 DNA sequence: TGCGCCAGCAGCAAGGGACTAGCGGGGGGACCGTACAATGAGCAGTTCTTC. This sequence encodes CASSKGLAGGPYNEQFF.

V gene TRBV5-1 combines with J gene TRBJ2-7; D is perhaps TRBD2 (5 bases). V lost 0 bases and J 3 bases, leaving 10 bases between the germline ends. Germline CDR1 is SGHRS and CDR2 is YFSETQ. The CDR3 runs to 14 residues. CDR3 in DNA: TGCGCCAGCAGCTTGGGGGGAGACGGCTACGAGCAGTACTTC. Protein: CASSLGGDGYEQYF.

V and J are TRBV10-2 and TRBJ1-3; 7 bases are shared with TRBD1. CDR1 and CDR2 from the germline V gene are WSHSY and SAAADI. V lost 6 bases and J lost 2; bases outside the gene matches: 13. The CDR3 is 17 residues long. Written as DNA, the CDR3 is TGCGCCAGCAGAGGATTTCTAGGACAGGTCGCTGGAAACACCATATATTTT. Its protein product is CASRGFLGQVAGNTIYF.

The V gene is TRBV7-2, the J gene TRBJ2-5, with 8 bases that match TRBD2. The CDR3 extends over 13 amino acids. From germline, CDR1 is SGHTA and CDR2 FQGNSA. Losses at the gene ends were 4 bases for V and 4 bases for J; bases not matched to a gene: 2. This CDR3 is CASSWTSTETQYF. The CDR3 DNA sequence: TGTGCCAGCAGCTGGACTAGCACAGAGACCCAGTACTTC.

The chain couples TRBV6-5 to TRBJ1-1, with D hard to call. Trimming removed 6 bases at V and 1 base at J, with 15 bases between. Germline V gene data show CDR1 as MNHEY and CDR2 as SVGAGI. The CDR3 length is 15 residues. The CDR3 region is CASSKDRAENTEAFF. The CDR3 DNA sequence: TGTGCCAGCAGCAAAGACCGGGCCGAGAACACTGAAGCTTTCTTT.

The chain carries TRBV19 and TRBJ2-1; D is possibly TRBD1 (6 bases). The CDR3 has 14 residues. The ends were cut back, 2 bases at V and 3 bases at J, with 8 bases in the middle. CDR1 is LNHDA and CDR2 is SQIVND in the germline V gene (reference sequence). The CDR3 DNA follows: TGTGCCAGTAGTATAAGGGGACACTACAATGAGCAGTTCTTC. Translating gives CASSIRGHYNEQFF.

The chain links TRBV3-1 (or the pseudogene TRBV3-2) to TRBJ2-2; tentatively, D is TRBD1 (5 bases). V gave up 3 bases and J gave up 2 bases, with 7 bases separating them. This CDR3 is 14 amino acids long. Germline V gives CDR1 LGHDT, CDR2 YNNKEL (reference sequence). The CDR3 is CASSHRGNTGELFF. Written as DNA, the CDR3 is TGTGCCAGCAGCCATAGGGGTAACACCGGGGAGCTGTTTTTT.

The rearrangement joins TRBV7-2 to TRBJ1-4; possibly TRBD1 for D (6 bases). Germline lookup yields CDR1 SGHTA and CDR2 FQGNSA. CDR3 length: 16 residues. The germline V and J ends were trimmed by 5 bases and 5 bases, with 18 bases remaining between them. CDR3 amino acids: CASSPRQRGTNEKLFF. The CDR3 nucleotides are TGTGCCAGCAGCCCTAGACAGAGGGGGACAAATGAAAAACTGTTTTTT.

The chain joins TRBV30 to TRBJ1-6, with 10 bases aligning to TRBD1. This CDR3 is built from 15 residues. The V segment lost 3 bases and the J segment 4 bases; nucleotides outside the gene matches: 3. The germline CDR1 and CDR2 sequences are GTSNPN and SVGIG (reference sequence). The CDR3 region is CAWSEGQGYNSPLHF. Here the CDR3 DNA reads TGTGCCTGGAGCGAGGGACAGGGGTATAATTCACCCCTCCACTTT.